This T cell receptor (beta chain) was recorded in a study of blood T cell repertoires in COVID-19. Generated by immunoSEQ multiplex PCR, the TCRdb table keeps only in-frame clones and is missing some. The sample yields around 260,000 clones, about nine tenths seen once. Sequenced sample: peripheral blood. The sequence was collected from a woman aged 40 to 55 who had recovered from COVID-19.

CDR3 sequence reads: CASSQQGIEAFF. The CDR3 DNA is TGTGCCAGCAGCCAGCAGGGGATTGAAGCTTTCTTT. The chain recombines TRBV14 with TRBJ1-1, with a possible D match to TRBD1 (6 bases). The CDR3 loop spans 12 amino acids. V was shortened by 3 bases and J by 7 bases, with 9 bases between the two germline ends. CDR1 SGHDN and CDR2 FVKESK come from the germline V gene. Based on the CDR3 plus reference TRBV14 and TRBJ1-1, the full variable domain is EAGVTQFPSHSVIEKGQTVTLRCDPISGHDNLYWYRRVMGKEIKFLLHFVKESKQDESGMPNNRFLAERTGGTYSTLKVQPAELEDSGVYFCASSQQGIEAFFGQGTRLTVV.